The 27 T cell receptor beta chains reported below all come from one sample, sequenced in a study of neurological immune-mediated disorders. TCRdb ran MiXCR on the 5' RACE reads and lists one entry per CDR3 protein. The sample holds roughly 67,000 distinct CDR3 sequences, around 4% seen once. The sequencing sample was made of PBMCs. The origin of the receptors is a man aged 45-60 years with multiple sclerosis.

In its sample, this clonotype was seen many times. V and J are TRBV10-3 and TRBJ2-1, with TRBD2 matching 7 bases. With 1 base clipped from V and 2 bases from J, the junction kept 2 bases outside the gene matches. The CDR3 contains 15 residues. Germline V gene lookup returns CDR1 ENHRY and CDR2 SYGVKD. CDR3 residues: CAISEWGGTYNEQFF. CDR3 in DNA: TGTGCCATCAGTGAGTGGGGGGGAACCTACAATGAGCAGTTCTTC.

The table lists this clonotype with many counts. V and J are TRBV5-1 and TRBJ1-6, with D possibly TRBD1 on 5 matching bases. Trimming left V 3 bases short and J 10 bases short, with 17 bases between. Germline assignment: CDR1 SGHRS and CDR2 YFSETQ. CDR3 length equals 15 residues. CDR3 residues: CASSSRDGDISPLHF. The CDR3 DNA follows: TGCGCCAGCAGCTCCCGGGACGGAGACATCTCACCCCTCCACTTT.

This clonotype was counted at least ten times. One junction end disagrees with the germline gene, perhaps due to a read error. The chain uses TRBV5-1 and TRBJ1-6; no firm D call. Looked up from germline, CDR1 is SGHRS and CDR2 is YFSETQ. The CDR3 is 15 residues long. The CDR3 spells CASSLERQFNSPLNF. The CDR3 DNA follows: TGCGCCAGCAGCTTGGAGCGGCAGTTTAATTCACCCCTCAACTTT. Drawing the rest from reference TRBV5-1 and TRBJ1-6, the complete variable domain is KAGVTQTPRYLIKTRGQQVTLSCSPISGHRSVSWYQQTPGQGLQFLFEYFSETQRNKGNFPGRFSGRQFSNSRSEMNVSTLELGDSALYLCASSLERQFNSPLNFGNGTRLTVT.

The table lists this clonotype with a few counts. Germline is not matched at one junction end, which may reflect a read error. The chain recombines TRBV15 with TRBJ1-5, with no clear D. This CDR3 contains 12 residues. From germline, CDR1 is LNHNV and CDR2 YYDKDF (reference sequence). CDR3 bases: TGTGCCATCAGTAGGTCGAATCAGCCCCAGAATTTT. This encodes CAISRSNQPQNF. Full variable domain (rest looked up from reference TRBV15 and TRBJ1-5): DAMVIQNPRYQVTQFGKPVTLSCSQTLNHNVMYWYQQKSSQAPKLLFHYYDKDFNNEADTPDNFQSRRPNTSFCFLDIRSPGLGDTAMYLCAISRSNQPQNFGDGTRLSIL.

Many counts were recorded for this clonotype. The V gene is TRBV6-6, the J gene TRBJ1-3, with D possibly being TRBD1 (5 bases). The germline V gene encodes CDR1 MNHNY and CDR2 SVGAGI (reference sequence). The CDR3 covers 15 residues. V was shortened by 0 bases and J by 0 bases, with 6 bases between the two germline ends. The DNA of the CDR3 is TGTGCCAGCAGTTACTCGGGGGTCTCTGGAAACACCATATATTTT. Translating it yields CASSYSGVSGNTIYF.

This clonotype was recorded at least ten times. The V call is TRBV7-8, the J call TRBJ1-5; no definite D call. The V and J ends lost 1 base and 0 bases respectively, with 10 bases between them. Germline CDR1 reads SGHVS; CDR2 reads FQNEAQ. The CDR3 consists of 16 residues. Here the CDR3 reads CASSLVLGDSNQPQHF. The CDR3 DNA is TGTGCCAGCAGCTTAGTTTTGGGTGATAGCAATCAGCCCCAGCATTTT. Variable domain in full (rest from reference TRBV7-8 and TRBJ1-5): GAGVSQSPRYKVAKRGQDVALRCDPISGHVSLFWYQQALGQGPEFLTYFQNEAQLDKSGLPSDRFFAERPEGSVSTLKIQRTQQEDSAVYLCASSLVLGDSNQPQHFGDGTRLSIL.

The chain links TRBV6-5 to TRBJ2-1; 10 bases are a match to TRBD1. V gave up 2 bases and J gave up 4 bases; unmatched junction bases: 5. This CDR3 spans 16 amino acids. Germline V CDR1 and CDR2: MNHEY, SVGAGI. CDR3 bases: TGTGCCAGCAGTTACAGGGGGACAGGGGAGTACAATGAGCAGTTCTTC. Translated, it gives CASSYRGTGEYNEQFF.

This clonotype was found many times. The chain uses TRBV6-5 and TRBJ1-1; possibly TRBD1 for D (5 bases). V was cut by 5 bases and J by 3 bases, with 10 bases left in between. Germline CDR1 MNHEY, CDR2 SVGAGI. The CDR3 consists of 13 residues. The CDR3: CASSMGPHTEAFF. The CDR3 nucleotides are TGTGCCAGCAGTATGGGACCGCACACTGAAGCTTTCTTT.

Ten or more counts support this clonotype. The chain has TRBV4-1 and TRBJ1-5; tentatively, D is TRBD1 (5 bases). The CDR3 spans 14 residues. The V end lost 4 bases, the J end lost 4 bases, and 11 bases lay between the germline ends. Germline CDR1 is MGHRA and CDR2 is YSYEKL. The CDR3 DNA reads TGCGCCAGCAGCCCGAACCGGGGGAATCAGCCCCAGCATTTT. It specifies CASSPNRGNQPQHF.

This clonotype has a count of ten or more. The chain is built from TRBV12-3 or TRBV12-4 and TRBJ1-6, with 9 bases that match TRBD1. The CDR3 has 14 amino acids. V shed 6 bases and J 13 bases; nucleotides not matched to a gene: 10. This CDR3 reads CASSSTGGKFPLHF. The CDR3 bases are TGTGCCAGCAGCAGTACAGGGGGCAAATTCCCCCTCCACTTT.

This clonotype came up many times. The chain has TRBV6-5 and TRBJ2-5, with D possibly TRBD1 on 5 matching bases. This CDR3 spans 12 amino acids. Germline V gene lookup returns CDR1 MNHEY and CDR2 SVGAGI. V gave up 4 bases and J gave up 5 bases, with 8 bases separating them. In DNA form, the CDR3 reads TGTGCCAGCAGTTCAGGGAAGGAGACCCAGTACTTC. Translated: CASSSGKETQYF.

V usage is TRBV7-2 and J usage is TRBJ2-1, with TRBD2 matching over 7 bases. There are 14 residues in the CDR3. With V trimmed by 5 bases and J by 10 bases, 11 bases remained unmatched. Germline lookup yields CDR1 SGHTA and CDR2 FQGNSA. In DNA, the CDR3 is TGTGCCAGCAGCCCGCAGACTAGCCTCGACGAGCAGTTCTTC. It codes for CASSPQTSLDEQFF.

This clonotype came up many times. At one of its ends the junction is not consistent with the germline gene, which may arise from a read error. This sequence joins TRBV7-7 and TRBJ2-2; 7 nucleotides match TRBD1. The CDR3 consists of 14 residues. Per germline, CDR1 SSHAT and CDR2 FNYEAQ (reference sequence). In nucleotides, the CDR3 is TGTGCTAGCAGTCCGGGACAGCCCACCGGGGAGCTGTTTTTT. Its protein is CASSPGQPTGELFF.

This clonotype was seen repeatedly, ten times or more. This chain's CDR3 is CASRVSTEEVNTGELFF. The CDR3 DNA follows: TGTGCCAGCAGGGTCTCCACAGAGGAGGTTAACACCGGGGAGCTGTTTTTT. This chain connects TRBV2 to TRBJ2-2, with D possibly TRBD2 on 5 matching bases. The ends were cut back, 6 bases at V and 2 bases at J, with 19 bases in the middle. Germline CDR1 reads SNHLY; CDR2 reads FYNNEI. The CDR3 has 17 residues.

This clonotype was recorded at least ten times. This rearrangement joins TRBV12-3 or TRBV12-4 to TRBJ1-2, with unresolved D. The CDR3 spans 13 residues. V lost 5 bases and J 12 bases, leaving 19 bases between the germline ends. CDR3 DNA sequence: TGTGCCAGCAGTCTTAGGCGCTTATGGCTACACACCTTC. This gives the protein CASSLRRLWLHTF.

The chain has TRBV10-1 and TRBJ2-5; 7 positions match TRBD1. V lost 1 base to trimming and J lost 4 bases; unmatched junction nucleotides: 0. CDR3 length equals 13 residues. Germline V gene lookup returns CDR1 WNHNN and CDR2 SYGVQD (reference sequence). The CDR3 bases are TGCGCCAGCAGTGAGTACAGGGGAGAGACCCAGTACTTC. As protein: CASSEYRGETQYF.

This clonotype occurred many times. The genes are TRBV7-9 and TRBJ2-7; D ambiguous. The germline CDR1 and CDR2 sequences are SEHNR and FQNEAQ (reference sequence). This CDR3 region has 12 residues. Trimming took 4 bases from V and 1 from J, leaving 5 bases between them. CDR3 DNA sequence: TGTGCCAGCAGCTCCCTTTCCTACGAGCAGTACGTC. Protein sequence: CASSSLSYEQYV.

This clonotype occurred many times. This chain connects TRBV7-2 to TRBJ1-1; D is uncertain. This CDR3 region has 13 residues. Germline V CDR1 and CDR2: SGHTA, FQGNSA. Trimming pared 5 bases from V and 0 bases from J, leaving 7 bases between. The CDR3 loop is CASSRRMNTEAFF. The DNA of the CDR3 is TGTGCCAGCAGCCGACGGATGAACACTGAAGCTTTCTTT.

This clonotype was observed at least ten times. This chain uses TRBV9 with TRBJ1-4; D not certain. This CDR3 spans 14 amino acids. Germline loops: CDR1 SGDLS, CDR2 YYNGEE. Trimming removed 2 bases from V and 2 bases from J, with 7 bases in between. The CDR3 loop reads CASSVFSTNEKLFF. In DNA, the CDR3 is TGTGCCAGCAGCGTCTTCTCGACTAATGAAAAACTGTTTTTT.

In its sample, this clonotype was seen many times. The CDR3 loop reads CASSVGQAQRNTIYF. CDR3 nucleotide sequence: TGTGCCAGCAGCGTAGGACAGGCTCAAAGAAACACCATATATTTT. The chain combines TRBV9 with TRBJ1-3; a weak D match, TRBD1 (6 bases). The CDR3 totals 15 residues. CDR1 is SGDLS and CDR2 is YYNGEE in the germline V gene. Between the trimmed V and J ends, which lost 0 bases and 5 bases, there was a span of 12 bases.

In the case of this clonotype: A read error is possible here, since a much larger clone lies one base away. The V and J genes are TRBV3-1 and TRBJ1-5; D is uncertain. Germline values: CDR1 LGHDT, CDR2 YNNKEL (reference sequence). The CDR3 loop spans 14 amino acids. The CDR3 here is CASSHRARDQTQHF. DNA of the CDR3: TGTGCCAGCAGCCACCGGGCCCGGGATCAGACCCAGCATTTT.

This clonotype showed up many times. This chain joins TRBV12-3 or TRBV12-4 and TRBJ2-3, with D possibly being TRBD1 (5 bases). This CDR3 is built from 15 residues. V was pared by 3 bases and J by 2 bases, with 12 bases between. This CDR3 reads CASSFGQGFTDTQYF. The CDR3, as DNA: TGTGCCAGCAGTTTCGGGCAGGGCTTCACAGATACGCAGTATTTT.

This clonotype was detected ten times or more. CDR3 bases: TGTGCCAGCAGTTTTAGTTTTCGGGTAGGAGGCTACACCTTC. Translating gives CASSFSFRVGGYTF. The chain uses TRBV28 and TRBJ1-2; D is uncertain. The V end lost 3 bases, the J end lost 8 bases, and 16 bases lay between the germline ends. The CDR3 consists of 14 residues. Germline CDR1 reads MDHEN; CDR2 reads SYDVKM.

This clonotype was found many times. The chain is built from TRBV7-6 and TRBJ2-7; D gene ambiguous. With 5 bases removed from V and 5 bases from J, the gap between germline ends came to 31 bases. Germline V lookup: CDR1 SGHVS, CDR2 FNYEAQ. The CDR3 runs 19 residues. The CDR3 here is CASSPVPIDMVAVENEQYF. In nucleotides, the CDR3 is TGTGCCAGCAGCCCCGTTCCCATCGACATGGTCGCCGTGGAAAACGAGCAGTACTTC.

This clonotype was picked up many times. The V call is TRBV5-6, the J call TRBJ2-5, with unresolved D. The CDR3 length is 14 residues. Germline V CDR1 and CDR2: SGHDT, YYEEEE. V was clipped by 5 bases and J by 5 bases, with 16 bases between them. This CDR3 reads CASSLNPAAETQYF. Here the CDR3 DNA reads TGTGCCAGCAGTTTGAACCCTGCGGCGGAGACCCAGTACTTC.

The chain is built from TRBV20-1 and TRBJ2-3; TRBD2 matches 10 bases. The trim removed 6 bases at V and 5 bases at J, leaving 5 bases unmatched. This CDR3 is 13 amino acids long. Germline assignment: CDR1 DFQATT and CDR2 SNEGSKA (reference sequence). The chain's CDR3 is CSAILAGVDTQYF. The DNA of the CDR3 is TGCAGTGCGATCCTAGCGGGGGTAGATACGCAGTATTTT.

Many counts were recorded for this clonotype. The germline gene is not matched at one end of the junction; a read error may be the cause. The chain couples TRBV30 to TRBJ1-3; D is perhaps TRBD1 (6 bases). Germline V gives CDR1 GTSNPN, CDR2 SVGIG (reference sequence). The CDR3 is 11 residues long. For the CDR3, the DNA is TGTGCCTGGAGTGTAGGGGGAAGCAATCATTTT. Protein product: CAWSVGGSNHF.